This T cell receptor beta chain was found in a study of cytomegalovirus exposure and HLA in healthy donors. Primers: 60 Vbeta forward and 13 Jbeta reverse. The table came from immunoSEQ multiplex PCR; TCRdb's copy has only in-frame clones and leaves some out. Its table records about 140,000 clones. Remarks on this clone: As yet, its antigen is unknown.

General study findings and limits: Altogether, 150 to 200 TCR beta chains were recorded as cytomegalovirus-associated. Previously analyzed data showed that most TCR beta V segments were productive at a frequency of about 87% or about 30%.

The V end lost 4 bases, the J end lost 6 bases, and 8 bases lay between the germline ends. CDR1 is SGHTA, CDR2 FQGTGA, per germline. The CDR3 is made up of 12 amino acids. Whereas donors were nominally healthy upon sampling, unrecorded immune exposures were probable. The sequence was collected from a woman under 30 in good health and CMV-seronegative. The sample consisted of PBMCs. The chain is built from TRBV7-3 and TRBJ2-3; D is unresolved. The CDR3 reads CASSSPRDTQYF. The CDR3 DNA reads as TGTGCCAGCAGCTCCCCCCGGGATACGCAGTATTTT.